The entry below describes one TCR beta chain. Antigen unknown. This sample is drawn from a study of cytomegalovirus exposure and HLA in healthy donors. Study in general: Among the 300 to 500 donors who were genotyped, about 79% fell in the genetic ancestry cluster that is associated with self-reported Caucasian donors.

Looked up from germline, CDR1 is SGHRS and CDR2 is YFSETQ. V was pared by 6 bases and J by 0 bases, with 15 bases between. The CDR3 totals 15 residues. It was with 60 Vbeta and 13 Jbeta primers that the PCR ran. The data were produced by immunoSEQ multiplex PCR, yet TCRdb's version contains in-frame clones alone and is incomplete. The data show approximately 150,000 clones, 75% to 85% seen once. Broader study findings: One variant, a missense change in DCLRE1C, was linked in a later analysis to TCR beta V- and J-gene trimming.

V is TRBV5-1 and J is TRBJ2-5; possibly TRBD1 for D (6 bases). The sequencing input was PBMCs. The sequence was obtained from a man aged 35-49 years in good health and CMV-seronegative. The CDR3 DNA reads as TGCGCCAGCACTTCAGGGACACTATACCAAGAGACCCAGTACTTC. Amino acid sequence: CASTSGTLYQETQYF.